This T cell receptor (beta chain) was recorded in a study of vaccination and CD4 T cells after COVID-19. The overall study: SARS-CoV-2 had been detected by nasal swab PCR in convalescent patients; several were mild, one severe.

A note on this clonotype: Its antigen is currently unknown.

Cultured CD4+ T cell DNA was sequenced using the Oncomine TCR Beta short-read assay. TCRdb called the PCR reads again in MiXCR, with one record for every CDR3 protein. The repertoire includes around 13,000 distinct CDR3 sequences, roughly 50% of them detected once, and 20% to 25% sits in the top ten. The CDR3 runs to 14 residues. The trim removed 10 bases at V and 6 bases at J, leaving 8 bases unmatched. The germline CDR1 and CDR2 sequences are WNHNN and SYGVQD (reference sequence). Documented treatment: approximately 10-day PBMC culture with coronavirus spike peptide pools or control peptides (ViraFEST assay).

This TCR came from a human donor who had recovered from COVID-19. The sequencing sample was made of CD4+ T cells from blood, cultured in vitro. The chain employs TRBV10-1 and TRBJ2-7, with 14 bases identical to TRBD2. The CDR3 spells CATGLAGVDGEQYF. As DNA, the CDR3 is TGCGCCACGGGACTAGCGGGAGTCGACGGCGAGCAGTACTTC.